These 20 T cell receptor beta chains came from one sample sequenced in a study of T cell responses to AZD1222 COVID-19 vaccine. The method was immunoSEQ multiplex PCR; TCRdb's version includes in-frame clones alone and lacks a portion of them. The sample records about 210,000 clones, roughly 92% being singletons. The sequences come from peripheral blood, collected on day 0 of AZD1222 vaccination. Every receptor here comes from an adult in good health.

The chain is built from TRBV4-1 and TRBJ1-1; D call uncertain. The germline V gene encodes CDR1 MGHRA and CDR2 YSYEKL. The CDR3 is 12 amino acids. Trimming removed 1 base from V and 2 bases from J, with 2 bases in between. The CDR3 coding sequence is TGCGCCAGCAGCCAAGGTAACACTGAAGCTTTCTTT. It codes for CASSQGNTEAFF.

The chain recombines TRBV9 with TRBJ1-1; maybe TRBD1 (5 bases). The CDR3 covers 15 residues. CDR1 and CDR2 from the germline V gene are SGDLS and YYNGEE. The ends were cut back, 0 bases at V and 0 bases at J, with 9 bases in the middle. CDR3 loop: CASSVGEGMNTEAFF. The CDR3 DNA reads TGTGCCAGCAGCGTAGGTGAGGGGATGAACACTGAAGCTTTCTTT.

CDR3 nucleotides: TGTGCCAGCACGTCGAGGCTGAACACTGAAGCTTTCTTT. It is translated as CASTSRLNTEAFF. The chain employs TRBV12-3 or TRBV12-4 and TRBJ1-1, with D unclear. The V end was cut by 7 bases, the J end by 0 bases, with 9 bases between. This CDR3 contains 13 residues.

This chain joins TRBV12-3 or TRBV12-4 and TRBJ1-1; perhaps TRBD1 as D (5 bases). This CDR3 has 13 amino acids. V gave up 7 bases and J gave up 4 bases, with 13 bases separating them. The CDR3 DNA sequence: TGTGCCAGCACCCTTAGGGGCACCACTGAAGCTTTCTTT. Translation: CASTLRGTTEAFF.

V gene TRBV4-3 combines with J gene TRBJ1-3; D not certain. CDR1 is LGHNA and CDR2 is YSLEER in the germline V gene. V was clipped by 1 base and J by 0 bases, with 4 bases between them. CDR3 size: 14 residues. The CDR3 sequence is CASSQGASGNTIYF. The CDR3 region has the DNA TGCGCCAGCAGCCAAGGGGCCTCTGGAAACACCATATATTTT.

This clone has only a few counts. This rearrangement joins TRBV5-1 to TRBJ1-1; D unresolved. V lost 2 bases and J lost 0, with 8 bases in between. Germline V CDR1 and CDR2: SGHRS, YFSETQ. CDR3 length equals 14 residues. The CDR3 region is CASSLRELNTEAFF. The DNA for the CDR3 is TGCGCCAGCAGCTTACGGGAATTGAACACTGAAGCTTTCTTT.

The V call is TRBV6-5, the J call TRBJ2-2; possible D gene TRBD1, 6 bases. The germline V gene encodes CDR1 MNHEY and CDR2 SVGAGI. V was trimmed by 8 bases and J by 6 bases, leaving 19 bases between them. This CDR3 is 15 amino acids long. CDR3 sequence reads: CASQTSQGTAGELFF. In nucleotides, the CDR3 is TGTGCCAGCCAAACCTCCCAGGGGACGGCCGGGGAGCTGTTTTTT.

This clone occurred a few times. The V call is TRBV29-1, the J call TRBJ2-7; D may be TRBD1 (6 bases). V was pared by 2 bases and J by 2 bases, with 10 bases between. Germline CDR1 SQVTM, CDR2 ANQGSEA. The CDR3 loop spans 13 amino acids. CDR3: CSVERDTPYEQYF. DNA for the CDR3: TGCAGCGTTGAACGGGACACACCCTACGAGCAGTACTTC.

This sequence joins TRBV12-3 or TRBV12-4 and TRBJ1-5, with D possibly being TRBD1 (5 bases). Trimming left V 6 bases short and J 5 bases short, with 11 bases between. The CDR3 is 13 amino acids. As DNA, the CDR3 is TGTGCCAGCAGAGCCTCGGGGGATCAGCCCCAGCATTTT. It is translated as CASRASGDQPQHF.

Comment on this clone: The sample has other DNA sequences that encode this CDR3 too. This chain uses TRBV18 with TRBJ1-1; D is uncertain. This CDR3 spans 14 amino acids. In germline, CDR1 is KGHSH, CDR2 LQKENI. V was trimmed by 3 bases and J by 1 base, leaving 9 bases between them. CDR3 loop: CASSPQTGNTEAFF. For the CDR3, the DNA is TGTGCCAGCTCACCTCAGACGGGGAACACTGAAGCTTTCTTT.

This chain connects TRBV3-1 (or the pseudogene TRBV3-2) to TRBJ2-3, with no clear D. Germline loops: CDR1 LGHDT, CDR2 YNNKEL (reference sequence). The CDR3 spans 14 residues. The ends were cut back, 1 base at V and 4 bases at J, with 9 bases in the middle. CDR3 coding DNA: TGTGCCAGCAGCCAAGGGTTCTCCGCAGATACGCAGTATTTT. Translation: CASSQGFSADTQYF.

This chain's CDR3 is CASMLLRQGNEQFF. In DNA form, the CDR3 reads TGTGCCAGCATGTTGCTTAGACAGGGAAATGAGCAGTTCTTC. The rearrangement links TRBV7-2 to TRBJ2-1; 7 nucleotides align to TRBD1. Trimming cost V 7 bases and J 7 bases; bases outside gene matches: 10. CDR3 length: 14 amino acids. Germline CDR1 reads SGHTA; CDR2 reads FQGNSA.

This chain uses TRBV19 with TRBJ1-4; the D is unclear. CDR1 LNHDA and CDR2 SQIVND come from the germline V gene (reference sequence). Trimming shortened V by 5 bases and J by 8 bases, and 21 bases separated the two germline ends. The CDR3 extends over 16 amino acids. The CDR3 DNA reads TGTGCCAGTAGTGCCGGAGGGCTGGGAGATAGAGAAAAACTGTTTTTT. Translated: CASSAGGLGDREKLFF.

This clone was seen just once. The chain is built from TRBV2 and TRBJ1-2, with TRBD1 matching over 10 bases. The length of the CDR3 is 13 residues. Germline CDR1 is SNHLY and CDR2 is FYNNEI. V lost 7 bases to trimming and J lost 8 bases; unmatched junction nucleotides: 7. The CDR3 loop reads CASIRTGGEGYTF. DNA for the CDR3: TGTGCCAGCATCCGGACAGGGGGTGAAGGCTACACCTTC.

The CDR3 reads CASSPLGTGPVVSSYNEQFF. CDR3 sequence (DNA): TGTGCCAGCTCACCATTGGGGACAGGGCCGGTAGTGAGCTCCTACAATGAGCAGTTCTTC. This chain uses TRBV18 with TRBJ2-1, with 9 bases identical to TRBD1. V was clipped by 2 bases and J by 0 bases; unmatched bases: 14. Germline V gene lookup returns CDR1 KGHSH and CDR2 LQKENI. The length of the CDR3 is 20 residues.

V and J are TRBV5-1 and TRBJ2-7; 9 positions agree with TRBD1. Germline V gives CDR1 SGHRS, CDR2 YFSETQ. The CDR3 has 13 amino acids. After removal of 3 bases from V and 6 bases from J, the junction contained 4 bases not matched to a gene. The CDR3: CASSSDRGVEQYF. In DNA, the CDR3 is TGCGCCAGCAGCTCAGACAGGGGGGTCGAGCAGTACTTC.

This clone was found once. J is TRBJ1-1 and V is TRBV6-5; a weak D match, TRBD1 (5 bases). V was trimmed by 5 bases and J by 5 bases, leaving 12 bases between them. The germline CDR1 and CDR2 sequences are MNHEY and SVGAGI. There are 13 residues in the CDR3. This chain's CDR3 is CASSTGGRTEAFF. CDR3 DNA sequence: TGTGCCAGCAGTACGGGGGGGAGGACTGAAGCTTTCTTT.

The gene calls are TRBV12-3 or TRBV12-4 and TRBJ1-1, with a tentative D call TRBD1 (5 bases). Between the trimmed V and J ends, which lost 6 bases and 8 bases, there was a span of 10 bases. CDR3 length: 11 amino acids. In DNA, the CDR3 is TGTGCCAGCAGCCTAGGGGCAGAAGCTTTCTTT. This gives the protein CASSLGAEAFF.

The CDR3, as DNA: TGTGCCAGCAGCCCCGGACGGGGACAAGAGACCCAGTACTTC. This encodes CASSPGRGQETQYF. The chain uses TRBV7-9 and TRBJ2-5, with a tentative D call TRBD2 (5 bases). CDR1 and CDR2 (germline): SEHNR, FQNEAQ (reference sequence). This CDR3 has 14 amino acids. The V gene lost 5 bases and the J gene lost 2 bases, with 12 bases spanning the gap.

The V gene is TRBV10-3, the J gene TRBJ1-4; weak D call: TRBD1 (5 bases). The CDR3 spans 15 residues. Germline V gene data show CDR1 as ENHRY and CDR2 as SYGVKD. With 5 bases removed from V and 5 bases from J, the gap between germline ends came to 15 bases. Here the CDR3 DNA reads TGTGCCATCAGTACCGGGGAGGGGAGAAATGAAAAACTGTTTTTT. This translates into CAISTGEGRNEKLFF.